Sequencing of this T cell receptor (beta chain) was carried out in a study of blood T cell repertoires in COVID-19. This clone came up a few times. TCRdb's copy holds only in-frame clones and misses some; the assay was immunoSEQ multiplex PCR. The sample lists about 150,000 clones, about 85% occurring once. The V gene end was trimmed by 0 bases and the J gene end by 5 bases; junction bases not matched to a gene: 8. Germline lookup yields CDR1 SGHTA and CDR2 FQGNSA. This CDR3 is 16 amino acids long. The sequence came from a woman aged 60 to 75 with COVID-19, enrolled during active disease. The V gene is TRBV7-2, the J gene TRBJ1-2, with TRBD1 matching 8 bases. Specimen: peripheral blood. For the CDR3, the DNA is TGTGCCAGCAGCTTAGCGATAACAGGGGGACCTTATGGCTACACCTTC. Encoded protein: CASSLAITGGPYGYTF. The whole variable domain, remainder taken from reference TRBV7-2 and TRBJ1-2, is GAGVSQSPSNKVTEKGKDVELRCDPISGHTALYWYRQSLGQGLEFLIYFQGNSAPDKSGLPSDRFSAERTGGSVSTLTIQRTQQEDSAVYLCASSLAITGGPYGYTFGSGTRLTVV.